This is a list of T cell receptor beta chains from one sample in a study of blood T cell repertoires in COVID-19. Measured with immunoSEQ multiplex PCR; TCRdb has only the in-frame clones, and not every one. The sample consists of 150,000 to 200,000 clones, approximately 86% of them appearing once. The sequenced sample was peripheral blood. The receptors here all came from a woman older than 75 with active or convalescent COVID-19. The CDR3 runs from the conserved cysteine through the conserved F or W. Each record gives: D gene, J gene, clone size, V gene, CDR3 DNA, CDR3 protein. The D gene is left open where the match is weak. Size is stated for part of the rows, as once, few or many counts, or as a class when the clone is expanded.

>TRBD2|TRBJ2-1|.|TRBV7-9
TGTGCCAGCAGCTTTTCCGGGACTAGCGGGAGAGAAGAGCAGTTCTTC
CASSFSGTSGREEQFF
>.|TRBJ1-6|once|TRBV2
TGTGCCAGCCTAAGAAGCAATTCACCCCTCCACTTT
CASLRSNSPLHF
>.|TRBJ1-1|.|TRBV21-1
TGTGCCAGCAGCAAGTTCCCGGGACAGCAGAACACTGAAGCTTTCTTT
CASSKFPGQQNTEAFF
>TRBD2|TRBJ2-1|.|TRBV29-1
TGCAGCGTCCAGGGACTAGCGGGAGGGATCGATGAGCAGTTCTTC
CSVQGLAGGIDEQFF
>.|TRBJ2-7|.|TRBV21-1
TGTGCCAGCCCGACAGGAAGCTCCTACGAGCAGTACTTC
CASPTGSSYEQYF
>.|TRBJ1-3|.|TRBV6-5
TGTGCCAGCAGTTCACAGGGCCTCGGAAACACCATATATTTT
CASSSQGLGNTIYF
>TRBD2|TRBJ2-5|.|TRBV6-6
TGTGCCACCGCGGGAGTAATTGAGACCCAGTACTTC
CATAGVIETQYF
>TRBD2|TRBJ2-1|.|TRBV27
TGTGCCAGCAGTCCCGCAGGACTAGCGGGAGGCAATGAGCAGTTCTTC
CASSPAGLAGGNEQFF
>TRBD2|TRBJ2-7|.|TRBV7-9
TGTGCCAGCAGCTTAAATGAGGGCGGGAGCTACGAGCAGTACTTC
CASSLNEGGSYEQYF
>.|TRBJ1-1|.|TRBV6-6
TGTGCCAGCAGTTATCAGGACACTGAAGCTTTCTTT
CASSYQDTEAFF
>TRBD2|TRBJ2-7|.|TRBV9
TGTGCCAGCAGCGTAGATAGCGGGAGTGGCTTTTACGAGCAGTACTTC
CASSVDSGSGFYEQYF
>.|TRBJ1-4|once|TRBV19
TGTGCCAGTAGGAGGACAGCTGGTGAAAAACTGTTTTTT
CASRRTAGEKLFF
>.|TRBJ1-3|few|TRBV9
TGTGCCAGCAGCCCCCCGGGGGTGAGCTCTGGAAACACCATATATTTT
CASSPPGVSSGNTIYF
>TRBD1|TRBJ1-4|.|TRBV19
TGTGCCAGTAGTTGGGACAGCAGCGAAAAACTGTTTTTT
CASSWDSSEKLFF
>.|TRBJ2-5|.|TRBV5-1
TGCGCCAGCAGCTTGTGGGCAGTACAAGAGACCCAGTACTTC
CASSLWAVQETQYF
>TRBD2|TRBJ2-5|.|TRBV7-2
TGTGCCAGCAGCTCTTCGCCGGGACTAGCGGGACGGGACCAGTACTTC
CASSSSPGLAGRDQYF